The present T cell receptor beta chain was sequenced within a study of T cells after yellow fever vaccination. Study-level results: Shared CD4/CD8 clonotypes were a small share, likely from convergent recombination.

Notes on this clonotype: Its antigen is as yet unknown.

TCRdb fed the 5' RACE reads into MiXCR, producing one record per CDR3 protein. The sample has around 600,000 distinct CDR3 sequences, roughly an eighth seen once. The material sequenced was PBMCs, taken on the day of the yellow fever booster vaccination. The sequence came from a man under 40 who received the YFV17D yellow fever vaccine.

The CDR3, as DNA: TGCAGCGTTGGAGGGGGGACGGGGGAGCAGTACTTC. This sequence encodes CSVGGGTGEQYF. V usage is TRBV29-1 and J usage is TRBJ2-7; D may correspond to TRBD1 or TRBD2 (6 bases each). This CDR3 comprises 12 residues. Germline CDR1 and CDR2: SQVTM and ANQGSEA. V gave up 4 bases and J gave up 7 bases, with 14 bases separating them.